This passage covers 12 T cell receptor beta chains from one sample sequenced in a study of blood T cell repertoires in COVID-19 (dated by TCRdb to the early 2020s). Library prep was done by the immunoSEQ multiplex PCR assay. The clones in this table, taken by TCRdb from immuneACCESS, are in-frame only. Not every clone is retained; where verified, under half of the shortfall comes from an unresolved V gene, and the cause of the rest is unknown. This sample lists some 100,000 clones; more than 65% were detected once. Jointly, the top ten make up about 23% of the sample. Sequences were obtained from peripheral blood. The receptor set was obtained from a man older than 75 with active or convalescent COVID-19.

A word on this clone: At one boundary the junction diverges from the germline segment, which might be a read error. The CDR3, as DNA: TGTGCCAGCAGTTTAGTCGGGGGGGATCAGCCCCAGCATTTT. Its protein is CASSLVGGDQPQHF. The chain links TRBV7-9 to TRBJ1-5; a possible D gene is TRBD1 (5 bases). This CDR3 is 14 amino acids long. Germline assignment: CDR1 SEHNR and CDR2 FQNEAQ (reference sequence).

This clone was counted only a few times. The chain links TRBV19 to TRBJ1-4, with D hard to call. V lost 9 bases and J lost 4, with 15 bases in between. CDR1 LNHDA and CDR2 SQIVND come from the germline V gene (reference sequence). There are 14 residues in the CDR3. CDR3 DNA: TGTGCCAGCCGACGACAAGGCGTTAATGAAAAACTGTTTTTT. Translating gives CASRRQGVNEKLFF.

This clone came up once. J is TRBJ1-2 and V is TRBV6-5; D unresolved. The germline gives CDR1 MNHEY, CDR2 SVGAGI. The CDR3 has 13 residues. Deletions cut 0 bases from V and 7 bases from J, with 9 bases between. The CDR3 coding sequence is TGTGCCAGCAGTTACTCGACAAATCTTGGCTACACCTTC. As protein: CASSYSTNLGYTF.

This chain links TRBV6-1 with TRBJ1-3, with D possibly being TRBD1 (6 bases). The CDR3 is 16 residues long. The germline V and J ends were trimmed by 2 bases and 0 bases, with 11 bases remaining between them. CDR1 MNHNS and CDR2 SASEGT come from the germline V gene. Written as DNA, the CDR3 is TGTGCCAGCAGTGAATCAGGGGCCCTCTCTGGAAACACCATATATTTT. It specifies CASSESGALSGNTIYF.

The CDR3 DNA is TGTGCCAGCGGAACTACTTCTGGAAACACCATATATTTT. Translation: CASGTTSGNTIYF. The V gene is TRBV6-5, the J gene TRBJ1-3; D is unclear. Germline CDR1 reads MNHEY; CDR2 reads SVGAGI. With 8 bases removed from V and 1 base from J, the gap between germline ends came to 9 bases. The CDR3 runs to 13 residues.

This rearrangement joins TRBV5-6 to TRBJ1-4; D might be TRBD1 (5 bases). The V and J ends lost 1 base and 3 bases respectively, with 10 bases between them. In germline, CDR1 is SGHDT, CDR2 YYEEEE. This CDR3 comprises 15 residues. CDR3 amino acids: CASSLWIGANEKLFF. CDR3 in DNA: TGTGCCAGCAGCTTGTGGATAGGGGCTAATGAAAAACTGTTTTTT.

The V and J genes are TRBV7-2 and TRBJ2-1, with 9 bases matching TRBD2. The germline CDR1 and CDR2 sequences are SGHTA and FQGNSA. V shed 4 bases, J shed 7 bases, and the junction held 11 bases outside the gene matches. This CDR3 is built from 16 residues. The CDR3 loop is CASSSSTSGPLNEQFF. CDR3 nucleotide sequence: TGTGCCAGCAGCTCATCCACTAGCGGGCCTCTGAATGAGCAGTTCTTC.

The CDR3 loop is CASSILGQGVPGANVLTF. In DNA form, the CDR3 reads TGTGCCAGTAGTATCTTGGGACAGGGGGTACCTGGGGCCAACGTCCTGACTTTC. This sequence joins TRBV19 and TRBJ2-6; 11 bases agree with TRBD1. The CDR3 is made up of 18 amino acids. V lost 3 bases and J lost 2; bases outside the gene matches: 6. Germline V gene sequence: CDR1 LNHDA, CDR2 SQIVND (reference sequence).

This CDR3 is CASSYSSRAGGYTF. CDR3 DNA sequence: TGTGCCAGCAGTTACTCGAGCAGGGCAGGTGGCTACACCTTC. V and J are TRBV6-5 and TRBJ1-2; perhaps TRBD1 as D (5 bases). Germline assignment: CDR1 MNHEY and CDR2 SVGAGI. Trimming took 0 bases from V and 7 from J, leaving 12 bases between them. There are 14 residues in the CDR3.

This clone was seen a single time. The genes are TRBV4-1 and TRBJ2-7, with 9 bases lining up with TRBD1. CDR3 length equals 15 residues. V was clipped by 3 bases and J by 3 bases; unmatched bases: 6. Germline V gene sequence: CDR1 MGHRA, CDR2 YSYEKL. The CDR3 DNA follows: TGCGCCAGCAGCCAGGGGGACAGGGCGGACTACGAGCAGTACTTC. Protein sequence: CASSQGDRADYEQYF.

The chain links TRBV4-1 to TRBJ2-3, with 13 bases aligning to TRBD2. Trimming removed 2 bases from V and 11 bases from J; junction bases left unmatched: 4. Per the germline V gene, CDR1 is MGHRA and CDR2 is YSYEKL. This CDR3 region has 14 residues. The CDR3 here is CASSQYRLAGGQYF. The CDR3 nucleotides read TGCGCCAGCAGCCAATACAGACTAGCGGGGGGGCAGTATTTT.

This chain joins TRBV5-1 and TRBJ2-7; 10 nucleotides agree with TRBD2. After removal of 3 bases from V and 2 bases from J, the junction contained 5 bases not matched to a gene. This CDR3 has 15 residues. The germline V gene has CDR1 SGHRS and CDR2 YFSETQ. The CDR3 here is CASSYIAGGAYEQYF. The CDR3 nucleotides are TGCGCCAGCAGCTACATAGCGGGGGGAGCCTACGAGCAGTACTTC.